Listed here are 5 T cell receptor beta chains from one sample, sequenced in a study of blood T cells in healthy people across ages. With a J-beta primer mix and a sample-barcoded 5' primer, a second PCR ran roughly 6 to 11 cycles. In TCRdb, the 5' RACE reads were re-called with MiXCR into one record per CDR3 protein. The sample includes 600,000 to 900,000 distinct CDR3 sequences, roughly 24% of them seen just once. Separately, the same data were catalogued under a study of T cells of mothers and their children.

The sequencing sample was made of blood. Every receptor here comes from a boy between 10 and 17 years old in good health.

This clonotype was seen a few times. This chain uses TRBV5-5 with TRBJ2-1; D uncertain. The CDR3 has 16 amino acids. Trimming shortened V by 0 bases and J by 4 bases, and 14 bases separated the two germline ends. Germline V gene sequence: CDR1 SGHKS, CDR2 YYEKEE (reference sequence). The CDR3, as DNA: TGTGCCAGCAGCTTGGTTGGAGATTTACTATACAATGAGCAGTTCTTC. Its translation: CASSLVGDLLYNEQFF.

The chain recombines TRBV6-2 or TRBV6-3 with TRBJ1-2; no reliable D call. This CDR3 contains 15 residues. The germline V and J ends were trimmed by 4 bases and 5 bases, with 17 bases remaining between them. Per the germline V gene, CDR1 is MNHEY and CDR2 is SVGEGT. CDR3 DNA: TGTGCCAGCAGTTGGACCATCGGAAGTGATTATGGCTACACCTTC. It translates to CASSWTIGSDYGYTF.

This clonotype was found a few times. Written as DNA, the CDR3 is TGTGCCAGCAGTCCCTCTGGACAGGGGAATTCACCCCTCCACTTT. Translated, it gives CASSPSGQGNSPLHF. The gene calls are TRBV12-3 or TRBV12-4 and TRBJ1-6; 9 positions agree with TRBD1. The CDR3 covers 15 residues. Trimming removed 5 bases from V and 7 bases from J; junction bases left unmatched: 6.

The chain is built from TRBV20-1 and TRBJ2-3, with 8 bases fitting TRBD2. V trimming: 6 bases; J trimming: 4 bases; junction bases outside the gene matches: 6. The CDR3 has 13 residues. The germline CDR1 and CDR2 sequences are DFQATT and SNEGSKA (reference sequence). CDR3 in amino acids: CSAYGGASDTQYF. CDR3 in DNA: TGCAGTGCCTACGGGGGGGCCTCAGATACGCAGTATTTT.

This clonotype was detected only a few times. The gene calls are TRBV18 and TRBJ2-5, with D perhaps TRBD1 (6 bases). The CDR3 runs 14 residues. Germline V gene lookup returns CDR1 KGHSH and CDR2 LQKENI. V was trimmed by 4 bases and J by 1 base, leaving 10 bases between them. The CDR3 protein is CASSLLDSQETQYF. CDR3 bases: TGTGCCAGCTCACTTCTGGACAGCCAAGAGACCCAGTACTTC.